The following is a T cell receptor (beta chain) sequence with its context. This clonotype was counted between two and nine times. Its antigen is unknown. No clone much larger than this one lies a single base away; base qualities are absent. The treatment or condition label for this specimen denotes: approximately nine-day PBMC culture with coronavirus spike peptide pools or control peptides (ViraFEST assay). The study used the ViraFEST assay, which expanded antigen-specific T cells with peptide pools and then identified expanded clonotypes by TCR sequencing. The positive SARS-CoV-2 PCR tests of the convalescent patients were dated from March to December 2020, before the Alpha, Beta and Delta variants emerged in the United States. Each well held about 2.2 million PBMCs cultured in IMDM containing approximately 5% human AB serum and approximately 9.4 IU/ml IL-2, with 8.5 to 10 ug/ml peptide pools added. Half of the culture medium was replaced with fresh IL-2-containing medium on days 3 and 7. Once the cells had been in culture for around ten days, the EasySep CD4+ T cell isolation kit was used to isolate CD4+ T cells by negative selection. Ficoll-Paque Plus gradient centrifugation was used to isolate PBMCs from whole blood, and the isolated PBMCs were then either used fresh or cryopreserved at -140C. Triplicate wells were generally used for each culture condition.

Library creation used PCR. DNA from cultured CD4+ T cells was subjected to TCR sequencing with the Oncomine TCR Beta short-read assay at the Johns Hopkins FTIC core. The QIAamp micro DNA kit was used to extract genomic DNA from the cultured CD4+ T cells. Oncomine TCR Beta libraries made from cultured CD4+ T cells were pooled using unique dual indexes and sequenced on an Illumina iSeq 100. Per the original workflow: Non-productive sequences were removed, and CDR3s not starting with C, not ending with F or W, or shorter than 7 amino acids were discarded. Antigen-specific clonotypes were identified with the MANAFEST web application by comparing peptide-stimulated wells with reference and other culture wells. To be called positive, a clone needed an FDR below 0.05, an odds ratio above 5, and a productive frequency above 0.1% in at least two of three replicate wells. A clonotype was classed as cross-reactive if the clonotype showed significant expansion both in SARS-CoV-2 spike wells and in at least one common cold coronavirus spike condition. CDR3 homology was assessed with Levenshtein distances (stringdist) and unrooted phylogenetic trees (ape) in R version 3.6.1. TCRdb passed the public sequencing reads through fastp at Q25 and MiXCR, retaining productive beta sequences. Rows are unified per CDR3 protein, each entry keeping the most common DNA and genes. TCRdb's processing, not the authors' own work, is the source of the V and J calls. This sample lists around 12,000 distinct CDR3 sequences; roughly 36% were detected once. About a sixth of the sample comes from the top ten.

CDR1 MDHEN and CDR2 SYDVKM are derived from the germline V gene. From the cysteine through the phenylalanine, the CDR3 covers 18 amino acids. Kept here is only the CDR3 DNA, which spans 54 bases and is read in frame from base 1. V is cut back by 5 bases and J by 2 bases, with 7 bases in the junction unmatched. The sample belongs to a study of vaccination and CD4 T cells after COVID-19 (dated by TCRdb to between 2021 and 2024). General notes on the study: Convalescent patients had a positive SARS-CoV-2 result on nasal swab PCR, and of these patients, fewer than ten had mild disease and one had severe disease. The convalescent cohort comprised six males and four females, including two Hispanic individuals, seven Caucasians, two Asians and one multiracial person. Participants got two doses of the Pfizer-BioNTech BNT162b2 vaccine (n=8) or two doses of the Moderna mRNA-1273 vaccine (n=2). Post-COVID blood samples from convalescent patients were collected a median of around 100 days after diagnosis, with a range of roughly 35 to 161 days. Post-vaccine blood samples were collected a median of about 11 weeks after the second vaccine dose, ranging from about 13 to 241 days. Overlapping spike peptide pools from SARS-CoV-2 and from the common cold coronaviruses HCoV-NL63, HCoV-OC43 and HCoV-229E were used as culture stimuli. Control cultures received a CEFX viral epitope pool as the positive control, an HIV-1 Nef peptide pool as the negative control, or no peptide. In 10 COVID-19 convalescent patients and a handful of infection-naive healthy vaccine recipients, researchers compared the spike-specific CD4+ TCR repertoire from before mRNA vaccination with the repertoire from after. Study-level results and caveats: Nearly all vaccine-specific clones in convalescent patients (304 of 307) were mono-reactive for SARS-CoV-2 spike rather than cross-reactive with common cold coronaviruses. The study included relatively few convalescent patients and did not analyze early timepoints after natural infection. Among the post-vaccine SARS-CoV-2-reactive clones in convalescent patients, a median about 86% showed up only after vaccination, which suggests vaccine-specific priming. Although the median number of SARS-CoV-2-reactive clonotypes went up from roughly 23 after infection to more than 30 after vaccination, the increase was not significant.

Recombination connected TRBV28 to TRBJ2-2, with TRBD2 matching 14 junction bases. The source material was cultured CD4+ T cells from blood. This sequence originates from a human donor with COVID-19. Read as DNA, the sequence is TGTGCCAGCAGTCCACAGGGACTAGCGGGGGATAACACCGGGGAGCTGTTTTTT. The resulting protein is CASSPQGLAGDNTGELFF.